These T cell receptor beta chains were read from a single sample in a study of blood T cells in healthy people across ages. Each CDR3 protein gets one entry after TCRdb re-called the 5' RACE reads with MiXCR. The profile shows 650,000 to 1,000,000 distinct CDR3 sequences, about half of them singletons. The specimen was blood. These TCRs come from an elderly man in good health. Each CDR3 is given with its conserved first and last residue. The D gene is left open where the match is weak. Clone size appears in some rows only: once, few, many, or a class for an expanded clone.

CDR3 length: 16
D gene: TRBD1
clone size: few
V gene: TRBV27
J gene: TRBJ2-7
CDR3 protein: CASSTLPDRVTYEQYF
CDR3 DNA: TGTGCCAGCAGTACGTTACCGGACAGGGTGACCTACGAGCAGTACTTC

CDR3 length: 15
D gene: NA
clone size: NA
V gene: TRBV7-3
J gene: TRBJ2-7
CDR3 protein: CASSPGDSYYNEQYF
CDR3 DNA: TGTGCCAGCAGCCCGGGGGACAGTTACTACAATGAGCAGTACTTC

CDR3 length: 15
D gene: NA
clone size: few
V gene: TRBV5-1
J gene: TRBJ2-5
CDR3 protein: CASSLTGLSEETQYF
CDR3 DNA: TGCGCCAGCAGCCTTACAGGGTTAAGTGAAGAGACCCAGTACTTC

CDR3 length: 13
D gene: NA
clone size: NA
V gene: TRBV20-1
J gene: TRBJ2-7
CDR3 protein: CSGWGGGGDEQYF
CDR3 DNA: TGCAGTGGGTGGGGCGGAGGGGGCGATGAGCAGTACTTC

CDR3 length: 14
D gene: TRBD2
clone size: few
V gene: TRBV20-1
J gene: TRBJ2-3
CDR3 protein: CSAPGLAGVDTQYF
CDR3 DNA: TGCAGTGCTCCGGGACTAGCGGGGGTAGATACGCAGTATTTT

CDR3 length: 16
D gene: TRBD2
clone size: few
V gene: TRBV7-2
J gene: TRBJ2-7
CDR3 protein: CASSLEGGVLSYEQYF
CDR3 DNA: TGTGCCAGCAGCTTAGAGGGAGGGGTTCTCTCCTACGAGCAGTACTTC

CDR3 length: 13
D gene: NA
clone size: NA
V gene: TRBV21-1
J gene: TRBJ2-7
CDR3 protein: CASSKGQGGEQYF
CDR3 DNA: TGTGCCAGCAGCAAAGGGCAGGGGGGCGAGCAGTACTTC

CDR3 length: 19
D gene: NA
clone size: NA
V gene: TRBV7-6
J gene: TRBJ2-7
CDR3 protein: CASSSGRLDSRSLNYEQYF
CDR3 DNA: TGTGCCAGCAGCTCGGGGAGGCTCGACTCCCGGTCCCTAAATTACGAGCAGTACTTC

CDR3 length: 14
D gene: NA
clone size: NA
V gene: TRBV9
J gene: TRBJ2-3
CDR3 protein: CASNTDTGTDTQYF
CDR3 DNA: TGTGCCAGCAACACTGACACGGGCACAGATACGCAGTATTTT

CDR3 length: 14
D gene: TRBD1
clone size: NA
V gene: TRBV20-1
J gene: TRBJ1-5
CDR3 protein: CSASNQGAPQPQHF
CDR3 DNA: TGCAGTGCTAGTAACCAGGGGGCTCCACAGCCCCAGCATTTT

CDR3 length: 16
D gene: NA
clone size: few
V gene: TRBV20-1
J gene: TRBJ2-1
CDR3 protein: CSAIPAEKGRDNEQFF
CDR3 DNA: TGCAGTGCTATTCCGGCGGAGAAGGGTAGAGACAATGAGCAGTTCTTC

CDR3 length: 13
D gene: NA
clone size: NA
V gene: TRBV29-1
J gene: TRBJ1-1
CDR3 protein: CSADSSGGTEAFF
CDR3 DNA: TGCAGCGCCGACAGCTCTGGCGGCACTGAAGCTTTCTTT

CDR3 length: 14
D gene: NA
clone size: NA
V gene: TRBV7-2
J gene: TRBJ2-7
CDR3 protein: CASSPAEKAYEQYF
CDR3 DNA: TGTGCCAGCAGCCCAGCGGAAAAGGCCTACGAGCAGTACTTC

CDR3 length: 14
D gene: NA
clone size: many
V gene: TRBV7-9
J gene: TRBJ2-7
CDR3 protein: CASSLGGPSVEQYF
CDR3 DNA: TGTGCCAGCAGCTTAGGGGGGCCTTCTGTCGAGCAGTACTTC

CDR3 length: 15
D gene: NA
clone size: NA
V gene: TRBV10-3
J gene: TRBJ1-1
CDR3 protein: CAISEARRVNTEAFF
CDR3 DNA: TGTGCCATCAGTGAGGCTCGGAGGGTTAACACTGAAGCTTTCTTT

CDR3 length: 16
D gene: NA
clone size: NA
V gene: TRBV6-6
J gene: TRBJ2-7
CDR3 protein: CASSYRLGGSNYEQYF
CDR3 DNA: TGTGCCAGCAGTTACCGGCTCGGGGGCTCCAACTACGAGCAGTACTTC

CDR3 length: 16
D gene: TRBD1
clone size: NA
V gene: TRBV6-6
J gene: TRBJ2-5
CDR3 protein: CASSGPGQRFQETQYF
CDR3 DNA: TGTGCCAGCAGTGGGCCGGGACAGAGGTTTCAAGAGACCCAGTACTTC

CDR3 length: 13
D gene: TRBD2
clone size: many
V gene: TRBV29-1
J gene: TRBJ2-5
CDR3 protein: CSVDGLAGETQYF
CDR3 DNA: TGCAGCGTTGATGGTCTAGCGGGAGAGACCCAGTACTTC

CDR3 length: 14
D gene: NA
clone size: NA
V gene: TRBV11-3
J gene: TRBJ2-7
CDR3 protein: CASSSEGGYYEQYF
CDR3 DNA: TGTGCCAGCAGCTCGGAGGGGGGGTACTACGAGCAGTACTTC

CDR3 length: 17
D gene: NA
clone size: few
V gene: TRBV5-1
J gene: TRBJ2-5
CDR3 protein: CASSLNQGSSVQETQYF
CDR3 DNA: TGCGCCAGCAGCTTAAACCAGGGATCGTCGGTCCAAGAGACCCAGTACTTC